What follows is one TCR beta chain and its context. This CDR3 region has 16 residues. V shed 4 bases and J shed 8 bases, with 21 bases lying between them. Germline CDR1 and CDR2: SGHRS and YFSETQ. This entry comes from a study of blood T cell repertoires in COVID-19. In the study overall: COVID-19 samples from acute and convalescent phases originated in the United States, Italy and Spain.

The table came from immunoSEQ multiplex PCR; TCRdb's copy has only in-frame clones and leaves some out. The sample records some 200,000 clones, 92% being singletons. The chain recombines TRBV5-1 with TRBJ1-4; D perhaps matches TRBD1 (6 bases). The receptor's source is a man younger than 40 with acute or convalescent COVID-19. Material: peripheral blood. The CDR3 reads CASSVNWAQGKEKLFF. As DNA, the CDR3 is TGCGCCAGCAGCGTGAATTGGGCACAGGGAAAGGAAAAACTGTTTTTT.